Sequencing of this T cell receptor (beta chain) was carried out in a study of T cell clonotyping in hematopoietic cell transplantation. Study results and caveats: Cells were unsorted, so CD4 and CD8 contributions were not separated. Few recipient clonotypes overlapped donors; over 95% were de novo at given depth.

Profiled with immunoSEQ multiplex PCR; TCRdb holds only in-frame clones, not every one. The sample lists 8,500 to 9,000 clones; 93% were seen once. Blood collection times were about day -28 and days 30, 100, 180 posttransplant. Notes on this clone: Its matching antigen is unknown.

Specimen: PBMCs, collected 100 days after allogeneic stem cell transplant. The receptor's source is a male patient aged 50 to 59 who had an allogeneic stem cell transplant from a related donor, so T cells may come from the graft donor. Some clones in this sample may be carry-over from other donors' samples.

This CDR3 is CASSPPGVVEQFF. CDR3 bases: TGTGCCAGCAGCCCCCCAGGCGTGGTTGAGCAGTTCTTC. The rearrangement links TRBV9 to TRBJ2-1; no firm D call. V was shortened by 4 bases and J by 9 bases, with 14 bases between the two germline ends. There are 13 residues in the CDR3. Germline V gene data show CDR1 as SGDLS and CDR2 as YYNGEE.